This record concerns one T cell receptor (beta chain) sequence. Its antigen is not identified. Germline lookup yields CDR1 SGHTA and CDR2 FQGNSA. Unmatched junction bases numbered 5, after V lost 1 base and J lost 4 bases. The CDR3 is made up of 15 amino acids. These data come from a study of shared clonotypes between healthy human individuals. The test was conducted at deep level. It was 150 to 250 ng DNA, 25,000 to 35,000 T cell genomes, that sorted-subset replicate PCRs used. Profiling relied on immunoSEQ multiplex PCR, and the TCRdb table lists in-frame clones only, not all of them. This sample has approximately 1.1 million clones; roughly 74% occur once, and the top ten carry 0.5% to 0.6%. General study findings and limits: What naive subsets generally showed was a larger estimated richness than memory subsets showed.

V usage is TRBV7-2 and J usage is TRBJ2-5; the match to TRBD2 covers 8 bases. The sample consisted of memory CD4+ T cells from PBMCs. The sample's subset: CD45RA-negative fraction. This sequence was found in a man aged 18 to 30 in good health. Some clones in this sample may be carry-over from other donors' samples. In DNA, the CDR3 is TGTGCCAGCAGCTTAGTTAGCGGGACTGGAGAGACCCAGTACTTC. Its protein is CASSLVSGTGETQYF.